This TCR beta chain is from a study of blood T cell repertoires in COVID-19. The table came from immunoSEQ multiplex PCR; TCRdb's copy has only in-frame clones and leaves some out. This table holds tens of thousands of clones, roughly 88% found once. The sequencing sample was made of peripheral blood. This receptor was obtained from a woman between 55 and 75 years old with acute or convalescent COVID-19.

CDR3 nucleotide sequence: TGTGCCAGCAGCTTAGGAGAGAACACCGGGGAGCTGTTTTTT. Encoded protein: CASSLGENTGELFF. The gene calls are TRBV7-7 and TRBJ2-2; D is undetermined. Germline assignment: CDR1 SSHAT and CDR2 FNYEAQ (reference sequence). V was shortened by 1 base and J by 1 base, with 4 bases between the two germline ends. CDR3 length: 14 amino acids. The complete variable domain, with remaining parts taken from reference TRBV7-7 and TRBJ2-2, reads GAGVSQSPRYKVTKRGQDVTLRCDPISSHATLYWYQQALGQGPEFLTYFNYEAQPDKSGLPSDRFSAERPEGSISTLTIQRTEQRDSAMYRCASSLGENTGELFFGEGSRLTVL.